This is a list of T cell receptor beta chains from one sample in a study of T cell repertoires in cytomegalovirus infection. TCRdb re-analysed the reads in MiXCR, keeping a single row per CDR3 protein. The top ten hold approximately 8.2% of the sample, which has fewer than 700,000 distinct CDR3 sequences, approximately 25% seen once. Source material: CD8+ T cells from PBMCs. Receptors were obtained from a human donor in good health (CMV status not recorded). Some clones in this sample may be carry-over from other donors' samples. The CDR3 runs from the conserved cysteine through the conserved F or W. The order of the fields is CDR3 DNA, CDR3 protein, clone size, V gene, D gene, J gene. A D gene is named only where the DNA matches it firmly. Size values are once, few and many counts, or a class for expanded clones, and some rows have none.

DNA: TGTGCCAGCAGTCCCGGGACTAACCTAAACAATGAGCAGTTCTTC
CDR3: CASSPGTNLNNEQFF
size: many
V: TRBV6-5
D: TRBD2
J: TRBJ2-1

DNA: TGCGCCAGCAGTAAGGACAGGGGACTACCCTACGAGCAGTACTTC
CDR3: CASSKDRGLPYEQYF
size: -
V: TRBV10-1
D: TRBD1
J: TRBJ2-7

DNA: TGTGCCAGCAGCCCGGGACAGGGGCGGAAAAATGAGCAGTTCTTC
CDR3: CASSPGQGRKNEQFF
size: many
V: TRBV7-6
D: TRBD1
J: TRBJ2-1

DNA: TGTGCCAGCAGTTACTCTCCTAGCGGGGTGGGGGATACGCAGTATTTT
CDR3: CASSYSPSGVGDTQYF
size: -
V: TRBV6-5
D: TRBD2
J: TRBJ2-3

DNA: TGTGCCAGCAGTCCCCAGGGGAAGGGGATGAACACTGAAGCTTTCTTT
CDR3: CASSPQGKGMNTEAFF
size: many
V: TRBV7-9
D: -
J: TRBJ1-1

DNA: TGCGCCAGCAGTGAGAATAGATTCTTTGGCTACACCTTC
CDR3: CASSENRFFGYTF
size: -
V: TRBV10-1
D: -
J: TRBJ1-2

DNA: TGTGCCAGCAGTTTTTGGGGTGGGTGGGAGCAGTACTTC
CDR3: CASSFWGGWEQYF
size: -
V: TRBV12-3/TRBV12-4
D: -
J: TRBJ2-7

DNA: TGCAGTGCCTCAGGGTACACTGAAGCTTTCTTT
CDR3: CSASGYTEAFF
size: -
V: TRBV20-1
D: -
J: TRBJ1-1

DNA: TGTGCCACCTCCCCCCGAACGGGGAAACGCAATGAGCAGTTCTTC
CDR3: CATSPRTGKRNEQFF
size: -
V: TRBV24-1
D: -
J: TRBJ2-1

DNA: TGCAGCGTTTTCGGACAGGGGAACACTGAAGCTTTCTTT
CDR3: CSVFGQGNTEAFF
size: -
V: TRBV29-1
D: TRBD1
J: TRBJ1-1

DNA: TGTGCCAGCAGCTTAACAACTAGCGGGGGCCACAATGAGCAGTTCTTC
CDR3: CASSLTTSGGHNEQFF
size: many
V: TRBV7-8
D: TRBD2
J: TRBJ2-1

DNA: TGTGCCAGCAGTGCTACCAGGGTCACTGAAGCTTTCTTT
CDR3: CASSATRVTEAFF
size: many
V: TRBV12-3/TRBV12-4
D: -
J: TRBJ1-1

DNA: TGTGCCAGCAGCTTACAGAGTCTGGCTAGCCTAGAAGAGACCCAGTACTTC
CDR3: CASSLQSLASLEETQYF
size: many
V: TRBV7-2
D: -
J: TRBJ2-5

DNA: TGTGCCAGCCTACCCTCCAGCCGCACAGATACGCAGTATTTT
CDR3: CASLPSSRTDTQYF
size: many
V: TRBV25-1
D: -
J: TRBJ2-3

DNA: TGTGCCAGCAGCTTAGCAGGAATGGTGCAAGAGACCCAGTACTTC
CDR3: CASSLAGMVQETQYF
size: many
V: TRBV11-2
D: -
J: TRBJ2-5

DNA: TGTGCCAGCAGACAAAAAGAGGGAGGGCGTTTTTCACCCCTCCACTTT
CDR3: CASRQKEGGRFSPLHF
size: few
V: TRBV7-9
D: -
J: TRBJ1-6

DNA: TGCAGTGCTAGGGGGACAGCACTCGGGGACACCGGGGAGCTGTTTTTT
CDR3: CSARGTALGDTGELFF
size: -
V: TRBV20-1
D: TRBD1
J: TRBJ2-2

DNA: TGTGCCAGCAGTCGGCCGGGACAGAGTGGCAATGAGCAGTTCTTC
CDR3: CASSRPGQSGNEQFF
size: -
V: TRBV12-3/TRBV12-4
D: TRBD1
J: TRBJ2-1

DNA: TGTGCCAGCAGCCTAAGAAGGGACAGTGGCGCCGAAAAACTGTTTTTT
CDR3: CASSLRRDSGAEKLFF
size: -
V: TRBV5-6
D: TRBD1
J: TRBJ1-4

DNA: TGTGCCAGCAGTGAAAATTTTGGAAGTACTGAAGCTTTCTTT
CDR3: CASSENFGSTEAFF
size: few
V: TRBV6-1
D: -
J: TRBJ1-1

DNA: TGTGCCAGCAGCTTAACCTTGGCGATCTTTAGCACAGATACGCAGTATTTT
CDR3: CASSLTLAIFSTDTQYF
size: few
V: TRBV7-6
D: -
J: TRBJ2-3

DNA: TGTGCCAGCAGCTCCCGTCGACGGGGTGGGGATACGCAGTATTTT
CDR3: CASSSRRRGGDTQYF
size: -
V: TRBV7-2
D: -
J: TRBJ2-3

DNA: TGTGCCAGCTCACCCTTGTCCCTAAACACTGAAGCTTTCTTT
CDR3: CASSPLSLNTEAFF
size: few
V: TRBV18
D: -
J: TRBJ1-1

DNA: TGTGCCAGCAGTGACTCTTGGGGGGCCCCCTACAATGAGCAGTTCTTC
CDR3: CASSDSWGAPYNEQFF
size: -
V: TRBV6-4
D: -
J: TRBJ2-1

DNA: TGTGCCAGCAGTAACCACAGGGTAGCGGGAAACACCATATATTTT
CDR3: CASSNHRVAGNTIYF
size: many
V: TRBV6-6
D: -
J: TRBJ1-3

DNA: TGTGCCAGCAGCGTAGGCGAGTATGAGCAGTTCTTC
CDR3: CASSVGEYEQFF
size: few
V: TRBV9
D: -
J: TRBJ2-1

DNA: TGCAGTGCCAGAAGACACAGGGACATGACCGGGGAGCTGTTTTTT
CDR3: CSARRHRDMTGELFF
size: -
V: TRBV20-1
D: -
J: TRBJ2-2

DNA: TGTGCCAGCAGCGTGCCTAAGGGGACAGGGCAAGAGACCCAGTACTTC
CDR3: CASSVPKGTGQETQYF
size: -
V: TRBV9
D: TRBD1
J: TRBJ2-5

DNA: TGTGCCAGCAGTTACTCATATAGCGGGGCCACAGATACGCAGTATTTT
CDR3: CASSYSYSGATDTQYF
size: few
V: TRBV6-6
D: TRBD2
J: TRBJ2-3

DNA: TGTGCCAGCAGAATCCCTGGGCGGCGCAATGAGCAGTTCTTC
CDR3: CASRIPGRRNEQFF
size: few
V: TRBV6-2/TRBV6-3
D: -
J: TRBJ2-1

DNA: TGTGCCAGCAGCCCTAGTTTGGGGTTCTTAACAGATACGCAGTATTTT
CDR3: CASSPSLGFLTDTQYF
size: few
V: TRBV3-1
D: -
J: TRBJ2-3

DNA: TGTGCCAGCAGTTTCCGGGACTACCGGGGGACCCAGTACTTC
CDR3: CASSFRDYRGTQYF
size: few
V: TRBV28
D: TRBD2
J: TRBJ2-5

DNA: TGTGCCAGCAGCCTCACTCGGGCCTATGGCTACACCTTC
CDR3: CASSLTRAYGYTF
size: many
V: TRBV12-3/TRBV12-4
D: -
J: TRBJ1-2

DNA: TGCAGTGCTAGAGATTCCCAGGCGGGGACCTACGAGCAGTACTTC
CDR3: CSARDSQAGTYEQYF
size: few
V: TRBV20-1
D: -
J: TRBJ2-7

DNA: TGTGCCAGCAGTTACACCTCACGGGGGCGGAATGAGCAGTTCTTC
CDR3: CASSYTSRGRNEQFF
size: -
V: TRBV6-2/TRBV6-3
D: -
J: TRBJ2-1

DNA: TGTGCCAGCAGTACACGCTCCGCCCTGGACAGGGGCAAATCACCCCTCCACTTT
CDR3: CASSTRSALDRGKSPLHF
size: -
V: TRBV27
D: TRBD1
J: TRBJ1-6

DNA: TGTGCCAGCAGTTCCACAGTTTCCTACGAGCAGTACTTC
CDR3: CASSSTVSYEQYF
size: -
V: TRBV6-5
D: -
J: TRBJ2-7

DNA: TGTGCCAGCAGCTTAGAGCTCAGGGAAGAGACCCAGTACTTC
CDR3: CASSLELREETQYF
size: -
V: TRBV7-9
D: -
J: TRBJ2-5

DNA: TGTGCCAGCAGTTTATATCTAACCGGGGAGCTGTTTTTT
CDR3: CASSLYLTGELFF
size: few
V: TRBV28
D: -
J: TRBJ2-2

DNA: TGTGTCACCGGTTGGGAGGAACGCTCTGGGGCCAACGTCCTGACTTTC
CDR3: CVTGWEERSGANVLTF
size: -
V: TRBV6-2/TRBV6-3
D: -
J: TRBJ2-6

DNA: TGCGCCAGCAGCAAGGGGGGGATTGAGCAGTTCTTC
CDR3: CASSKGGIEQFF
size: few
V: TRBV4-1
D: -
J: TRBJ2-1

DNA: TGTGCCAGCAGAGAAGTTGTAGCGGGGGCTGGGACAGATACGCAGTATTTT
CDR3: CASREVVAGAGTDTQYF
size: few
V: TRBV6-5
D: TRBD2
J: TRBJ2-3

DNA: TGTGCCAGCAGTTATACTGGGGGGTCCTACGAGCAGTACTTC
CDR3: CASSYTGGSYEQYF
size: -
V: TRBV2
D: -
J: TRBJ2-7

DNA: TGCACCAGCAGCCAAGATTTGCAGGGGGCTATCTACAATGAGCAGTTCTTC
CDR3: CTSSQDLQGAIYNEQFF
size: -
V: TRBV4-1
D: TRBD1
J: TRBJ2-1

DNA: TGTGCCAGCAGTTACTCCGTGACCAGGTTTTCGGCAGGATTCACCGGGGAGCTGTTTTTT
CDR3: CASSYSVTRFSAGFTGELFF
size: -
V: TRBV6-5
D: -
J: TRBJ2-2

DNA: TGTGCCAGCAGGTTTGAGACAGCGAACACTGAAGCTTTCTTT
CDR3: CASRFETANTEAFF
size: -
V: TRBV6-6
D: -
J: TRBJ1-1

DNA: TGCAGTGCTAGAGAAGAAGTCGGGGAGCTGTTTTTT
CDR3: CSAREEVGELFF
size: -
V: TRBV20-1
D: -
J: TRBJ2-2

DNA: TGTGCCAGCAGCCAGGGTCGGAGGACTGAAGCTTTCTTT
CDR3: CASSQGRRTEAFF
size: many
V: TRBV14
D: -
J: TRBJ1-1

DNA: TGTGCCAGCAGTTACTTGGCTAGCGGGGGGGGAAACTACAATGAGCAGTTCTTC
CDR3: CASSYLASGGGNYNEQFF
size: -
V: TRBV6-2/TRBV6-3
D: TRBD2
J: TRBJ2-1

DNA: TGCGCCAGCAGCCAAGAAACAGGGGGCATGAACACTGAAGCTTTCTTT
CDR3: CASSQETGGMNTEAFF
size: many
V: TRBV4-1
D: TRBD1
J: TRBJ1-1

DNA: TGTGCCAGTAGCGACCAAGGGGGCGCGGGGGAGCAGTACTTC
CDR3: CASSDQGGAGEQYF
size: -
V: TRBV19
D: -
J: TRBJ2-7

DNA: TGTGCCAGCTTTGTAGAGGGGAGACTTCCCTTCCCCGGGGAGCTGTTTTTT
CDR3: CASFVEGRLPFPGELFF
size: -
V: TRBV12-3/TRBV12-4
D: -
J: TRBJ2-2

DNA: TGTGCCAGCTTAGGACAGGGTTTGACCGGGGAGCTGTTTTTT
CDR3: CASLGQGLTGELFF
size: -
V: TRBV6-6
D: TRBD1
J: TRBJ2-2

DNA: TGTGCCAGCAGCTTGGTCCCCAGTGAGCAGTTCTTC
CDR3: CASSLVPSEQFF
size: -
V: TRBV5-5
D: -
J: TRBJ2-1

DNA: TGTGCCAGCAGCCTCAACTGGGGACAACCCTACGAGCAGTACTTC
CDR3: CASSLNWGQPYEQYF
size: -
V: TRBV11-2
D: -
J: TRBJ2-7